This T cell receptor (beta chain) comes out of a study of graft-versus-host responses after intestinal transplantation. Overall study: Multivisceral, liver-intestinal, or isolated intestinal grafts went to recipients. All recipients were given anti-thymocyte globulin induction, and tacrolimus and steroids were then administered for approximately 3 years.

Sequenced by immunoSEQ multiplex PCR; TCRdb stores in-frame clones only, minus some. The table lists some 130,000 clones, just over 90% of them singletons. Concerning this clone: Its antigen is unidentified.

The specimen was unstimulated CD4+ T cells sorted from spleen or lymph node cells, collected before intestinal transplant. This clonotype was sampled from a human donor who received an intestinal transplant.

DNA for the CDR3: TGCGCCAGCAGCTCGAGGACAGGGGGCTCTGGCTACACCTTC. Amino acid sequence: CASSSRTGGSGYTF. This rearrangement joins TRBV5-1 to TRBJ1-2; the match to TRBD1 covers 11 bases. Germline values: CDR1 SGHRS, CDR2 YFSETQ. The CDR3 has 14 amino acids. Trimming took 3 bases from V and 7 from J; bases not matched to a gene: 5.